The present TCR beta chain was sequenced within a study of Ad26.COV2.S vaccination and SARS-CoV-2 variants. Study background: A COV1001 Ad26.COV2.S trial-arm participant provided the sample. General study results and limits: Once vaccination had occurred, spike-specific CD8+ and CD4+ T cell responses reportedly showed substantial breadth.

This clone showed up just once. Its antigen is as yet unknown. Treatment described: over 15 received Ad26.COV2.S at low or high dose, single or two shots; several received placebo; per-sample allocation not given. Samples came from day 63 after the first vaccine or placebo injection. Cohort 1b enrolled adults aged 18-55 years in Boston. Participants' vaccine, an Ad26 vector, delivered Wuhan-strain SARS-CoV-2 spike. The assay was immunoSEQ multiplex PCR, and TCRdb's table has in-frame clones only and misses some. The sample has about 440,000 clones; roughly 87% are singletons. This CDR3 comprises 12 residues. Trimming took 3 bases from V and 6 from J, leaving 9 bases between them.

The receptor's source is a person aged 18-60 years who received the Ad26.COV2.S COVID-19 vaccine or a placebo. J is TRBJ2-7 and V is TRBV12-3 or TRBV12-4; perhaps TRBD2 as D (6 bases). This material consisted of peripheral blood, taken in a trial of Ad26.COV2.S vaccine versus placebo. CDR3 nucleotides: TGTGCCAGCAGTTTTGGAGGGGCCGAGCAGTACTTC. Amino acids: CASSFGGAEQYF.